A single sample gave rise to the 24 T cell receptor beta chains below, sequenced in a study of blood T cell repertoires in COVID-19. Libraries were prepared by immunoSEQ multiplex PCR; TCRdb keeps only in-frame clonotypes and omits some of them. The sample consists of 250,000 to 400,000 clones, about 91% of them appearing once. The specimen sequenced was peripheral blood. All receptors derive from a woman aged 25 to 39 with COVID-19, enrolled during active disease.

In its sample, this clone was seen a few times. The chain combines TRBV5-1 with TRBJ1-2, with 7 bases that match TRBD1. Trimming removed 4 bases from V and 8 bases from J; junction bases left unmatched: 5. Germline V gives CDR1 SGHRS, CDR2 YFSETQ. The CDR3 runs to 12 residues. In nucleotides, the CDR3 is TGCGCCAGCAGCCAGGACAGGACCGGCTACACCTTC. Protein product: CASSQDRTGYTF. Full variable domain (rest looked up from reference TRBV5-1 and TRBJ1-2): KAGVTQTPRYLIKTRGQQVTLSCSPISGHRSVSWYQQTPGQGLQFLFEYFSETQRNKGNFPGRFSGRQFSNSRSEMNVSTLELGDSALYLCASSQDRTGYTFGSGTRLTVV.

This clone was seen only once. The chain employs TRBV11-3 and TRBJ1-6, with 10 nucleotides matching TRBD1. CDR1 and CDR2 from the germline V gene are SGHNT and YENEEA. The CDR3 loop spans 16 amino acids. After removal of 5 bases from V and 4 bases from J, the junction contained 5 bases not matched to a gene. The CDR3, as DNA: TGTGCCAGCAGCCCAAGGGACAGGGGTTATAATTCACCCCTCCACTTT. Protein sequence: CASSPRDRGYNSPLHF.

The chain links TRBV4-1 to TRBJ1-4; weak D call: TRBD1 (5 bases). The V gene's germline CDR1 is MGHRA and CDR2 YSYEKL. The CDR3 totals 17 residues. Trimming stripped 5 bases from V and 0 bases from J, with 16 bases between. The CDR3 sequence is CASSSRTGLATNEKLFF. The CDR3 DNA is TGCGCCAGCAGCTCCCGAACAGGTCTAGCAACTAATGAAAAACTGTTTTTT.

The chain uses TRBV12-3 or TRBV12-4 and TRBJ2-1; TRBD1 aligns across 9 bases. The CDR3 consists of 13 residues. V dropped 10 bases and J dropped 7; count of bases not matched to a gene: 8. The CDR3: CATTRDRENEQFF. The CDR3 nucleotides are TGTGCCACTACAAGGGACAGGGAGAATGAGCAGTTCTTC.

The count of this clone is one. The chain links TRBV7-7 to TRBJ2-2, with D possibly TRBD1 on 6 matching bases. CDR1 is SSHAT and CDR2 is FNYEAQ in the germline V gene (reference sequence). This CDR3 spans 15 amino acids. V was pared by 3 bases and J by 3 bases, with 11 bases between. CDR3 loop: CASSLGQGYTGELFF. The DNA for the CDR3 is TGTGCCAGCAGCTTGGGGCAGGGGTACACCGGGGAGCTGTTTTTT. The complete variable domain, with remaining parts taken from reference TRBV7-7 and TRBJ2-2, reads GAGVSQSPRYKVTKRGQDVTLRCDPISSHATLYWYQQALGQGPEFLTYFNYEAQPDKSGLPSDRFSAERPEGSISTLTIQRTEQRDSAMYRCASSLGQGYTGELFFGEGSRLTVL.

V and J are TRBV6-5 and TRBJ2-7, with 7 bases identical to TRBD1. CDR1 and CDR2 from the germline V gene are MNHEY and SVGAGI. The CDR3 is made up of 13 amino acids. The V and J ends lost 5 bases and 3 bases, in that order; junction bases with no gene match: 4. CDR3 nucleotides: TGTGCCAGCAGTAATCACAGGGGCTACGAGCAGTACGTC. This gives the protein CASSNHRGYEQYV.

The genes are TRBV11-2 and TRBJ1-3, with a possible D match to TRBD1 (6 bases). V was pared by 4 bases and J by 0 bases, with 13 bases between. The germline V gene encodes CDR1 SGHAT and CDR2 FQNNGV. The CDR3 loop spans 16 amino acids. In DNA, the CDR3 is TGTGCCAGCAGCTGGGGGGGCCTAACCTCTGGAAACACCATATATTTT. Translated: CASSWGGLTSGNTIYF.

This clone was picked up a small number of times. CDR3 region: CAWAGQDYNEQYF. The DNA of the CDR3 is TGTGCCTGGGCCGGACAGGATTACAACGAGCAGTACTTC. This chain joins TRBV30 and TRBJ2-7; TRBD1 matches 7 bases. The CDR3 is made up of 13 amino acids. The germline CDR1 and CDR2 sequences are GTSNPN and SVGIG (reference sequence). V shed 5 bases and J 5 bases; nucleotides not matched to a gene: 9.

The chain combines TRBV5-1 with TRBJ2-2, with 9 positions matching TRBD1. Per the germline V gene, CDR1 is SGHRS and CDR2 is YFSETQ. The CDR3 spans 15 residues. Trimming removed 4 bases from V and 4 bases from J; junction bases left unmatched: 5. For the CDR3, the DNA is TGCGCCAGCAGCCCCGGGACAGGGTTCACCGGGGAGCTGTTTTTT. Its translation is CASSPGTGFTGELFF.

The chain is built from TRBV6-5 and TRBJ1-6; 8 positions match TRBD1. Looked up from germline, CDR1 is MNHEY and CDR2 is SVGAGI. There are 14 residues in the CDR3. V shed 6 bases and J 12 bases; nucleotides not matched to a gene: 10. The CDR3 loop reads CASRETGAAVPLHF. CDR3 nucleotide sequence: TGTGCCAGCAGGGAGACAGGGGCCGCCGTACCCCTCCACTTT.

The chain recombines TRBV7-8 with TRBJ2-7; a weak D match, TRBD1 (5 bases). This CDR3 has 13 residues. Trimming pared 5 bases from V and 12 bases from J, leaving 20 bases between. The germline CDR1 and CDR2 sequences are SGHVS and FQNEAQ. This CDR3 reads CASSPSSDTDGYV. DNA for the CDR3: TGTGCCAGCAGCCCCTCCTCGGACACCGACGGGTACGTC.

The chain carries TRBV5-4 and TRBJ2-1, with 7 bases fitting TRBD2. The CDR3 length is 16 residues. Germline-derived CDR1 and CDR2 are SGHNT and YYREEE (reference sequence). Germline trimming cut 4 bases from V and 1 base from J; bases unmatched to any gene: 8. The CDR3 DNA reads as TGTGCCAGCAGCCCGCCGGGAGGTGGTTCCTACAATGAGCAGTTCTTC. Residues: CASSPPGGGSYNEQFF.

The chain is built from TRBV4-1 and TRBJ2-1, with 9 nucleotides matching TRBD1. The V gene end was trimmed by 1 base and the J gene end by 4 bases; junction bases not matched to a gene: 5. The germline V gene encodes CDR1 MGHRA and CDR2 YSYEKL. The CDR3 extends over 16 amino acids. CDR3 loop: CASSQVGTGKYNEQFF. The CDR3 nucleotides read TGCGCCAGCAGCCAAGTCGGGACAGGGAAGTACAATGAGCAGTTCTTC.

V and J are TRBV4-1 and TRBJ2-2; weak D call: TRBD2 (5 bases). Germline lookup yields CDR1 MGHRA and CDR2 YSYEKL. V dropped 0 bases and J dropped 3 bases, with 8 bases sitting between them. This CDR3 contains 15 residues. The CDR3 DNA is TGCGCCAGCAGCCAAGAGGGAGAGGACACCGGGGAGCTGTTTTTT. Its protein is CASSQEGEDTGELFF.

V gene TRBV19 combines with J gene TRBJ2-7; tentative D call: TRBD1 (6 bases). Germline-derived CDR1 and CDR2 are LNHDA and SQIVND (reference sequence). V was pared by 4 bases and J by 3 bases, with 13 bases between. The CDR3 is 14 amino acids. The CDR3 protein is CASSKQGKIYEQYF. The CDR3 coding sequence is TGTGCCAGTAGTAAACAGGGTAAGATCTACGAGCAGTACTTC.

CDR3 region: CASSGQGASSEQYV. CDR3 bases: TGTGCCAGCTCAGGACAGGGGGCGTCCAGCGAGCAGTACGTC. The chain links TRBV18 to TRBJ2-7, with 11 nucleotides matching TRBD1. The CDR3 has 14 residues. V shed 5 bases and J 6 bases; nucleotides not matched to a gene: 6. Germline assignment: CDR1 KGHSH and CDR2 LQKENI.

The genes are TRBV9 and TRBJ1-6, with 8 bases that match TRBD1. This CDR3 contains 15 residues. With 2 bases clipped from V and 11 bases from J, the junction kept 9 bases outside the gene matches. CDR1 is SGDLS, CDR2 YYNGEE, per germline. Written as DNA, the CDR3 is TGTGCCAGCAGCGTGGGGACAGGTGCTTTTCCACCCCTCCACTTT. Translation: CASSVGTGAFPPLHF.

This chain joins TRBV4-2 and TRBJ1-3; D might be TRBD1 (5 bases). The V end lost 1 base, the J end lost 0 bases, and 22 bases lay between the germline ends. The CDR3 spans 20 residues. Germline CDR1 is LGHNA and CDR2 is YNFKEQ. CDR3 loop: CASSQGLYPDKRFSGNTIYF. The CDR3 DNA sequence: TGTGCCAGCAGCCAAGGCCTTTACCCGGACAAGCGATTCTCTGGAAACACCATATATTTT.

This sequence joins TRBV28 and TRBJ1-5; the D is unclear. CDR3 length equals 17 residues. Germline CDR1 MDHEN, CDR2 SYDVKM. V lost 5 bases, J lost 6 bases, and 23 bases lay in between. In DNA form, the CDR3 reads TGTGCCAGCAGTCCGCCAATACAACATTTTCGGGGTCAGCCCCAGCATTTT. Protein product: CASSPPIQHFRGQPQHF. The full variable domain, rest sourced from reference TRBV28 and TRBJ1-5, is DVKVTQSSRYLVKRTGEKVFLECVQDMDHENMFWYRQDPGLGLRLIYFSYDVKMKEKGDIPEGYSVSREKKERFSLILESASTNQTSMYLCASSPPIQHFRGQPQHFGDGTRLSIL.

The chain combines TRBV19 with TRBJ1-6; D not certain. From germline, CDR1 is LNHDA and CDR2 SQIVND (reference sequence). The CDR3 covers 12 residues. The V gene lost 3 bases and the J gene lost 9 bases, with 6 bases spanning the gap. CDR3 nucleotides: TGTGCCAGTAGTATTTCCTTTTCACCCCTCCACTTT. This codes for CASSISFSPLHF. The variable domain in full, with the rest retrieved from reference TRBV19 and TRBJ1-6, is DGGITQSPKYLFRKEGQNVTLSCEQNLNHDAMYWYRQDPGQGLRLIYYSQIVNDFQKGDIAEGYSVSREKKESFPLTVTSAQKNPTAFYLCASSISFSPLHFGNGTRLTVT.

The CDR3 nucleotides are TGTGCCAGCAGCTCCAGGGGGAACGAGCAGTACTTC. This codes for CASSSRGNEQYF. The chain combines TRBV7-9 with TRBJ2-7; 7 bases agree with TRBD1. There are 12 residues in the CDR3. CDR1 SEHNR and CDR2 FQNEAQ come from the germline V gene (reference sequence). Losses at the gene ends were 4 bases for V and 5 bases for J; bases not matched to a gene: 2.

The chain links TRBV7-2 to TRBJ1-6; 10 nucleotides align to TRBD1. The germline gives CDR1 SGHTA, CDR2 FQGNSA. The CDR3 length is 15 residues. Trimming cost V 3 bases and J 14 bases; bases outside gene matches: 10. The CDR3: CASSFTLGQGFTLHF. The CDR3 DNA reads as TGTGCCAGCAGCTTCACCCTGGGACAGGGGTTCACCCTCCACTTT.

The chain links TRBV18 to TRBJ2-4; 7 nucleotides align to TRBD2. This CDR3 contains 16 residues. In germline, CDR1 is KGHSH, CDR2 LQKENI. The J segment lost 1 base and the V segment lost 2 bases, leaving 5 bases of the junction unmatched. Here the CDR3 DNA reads TGTGCCAGCTCACCAGAGCGGGGTCTCGCCAAAAACATTCAGTACTTC. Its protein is CASSPERGLAKNIQYF.

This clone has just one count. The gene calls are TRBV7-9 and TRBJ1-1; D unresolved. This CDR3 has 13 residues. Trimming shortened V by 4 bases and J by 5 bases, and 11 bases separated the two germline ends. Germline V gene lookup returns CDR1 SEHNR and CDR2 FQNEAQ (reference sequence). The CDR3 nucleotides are TGTGCCAGCAGCTACAGCGGGCGGACTGAAGCTTTCTTT. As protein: CASSYSGRTEAFF. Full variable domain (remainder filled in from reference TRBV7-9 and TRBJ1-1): DTGVSQNPRHKITKRGQNVTFRCDPISEHNRLYWYRQTLGQGPEFLTYFQNEAQLEKSRLLSDRFSAERPKGSFSTLEIQRTEQGDSAMYLCASSYSGRTEAFFGQGTRLTVV.